The rows below give T cell receptor beta chains drawn from one sample of a study of blood T cell repertoires in COVID-19. Sequenced by immunoSEQ multiplex PCR; TCRdb stores in-frame clones only, minus some. The table includes roughly 140,000 clones, more than 70% detected once. The material sequenced was peripheral blood. The receptors stem from a human donor in a cohort sampled during active COVID-19. The CDR3 runs from the conserved cysteine through the conserved F or W. D genes are given only for firm matches. Size is omitted from some rows. Given values are once, few, many or a class for expanded clones.

TRBV24-1	NA	TRBD2	TRBJ2-5	TGTGCCACCAGTGATTCCATCCTAGCGGGGGCCGCGGGGACCCAGTACTTC	CATSDSILAGAAGTQYF
TRBV6-2/TRBV6-3	few	TRBD2	TRBJ2-3	TGTGCCAGCAGTTACTCGGCTAGCGGATTACCAGATACGCAGTATTTT	CASSYSASGLPDTQYF
TRBV27	NA	TRBD2	TRBJ2-5	TGTGCCAGCAGTTTATCTGGGCTAGCGGGTAGGGAGACCCAGTACTTC	CASSLSGLAGRETQYF
TRBV6-6	NA	NA	TRBJ1-1	TGTGCCAGCAGTTTTTCCCCCTACAGCGGGGCTTTCTTT	CASSFSPYSGAFF
TRBV3-1/TRBV3-2	NA	TRBD2	TRBJ2-3	TGTGCCAGCGGTCGACTAGCGGGGGGCACAGATACGCAGTATTTT	CASGRLAGGTDTQYF
TRBV4-2	NA	NA	TRBJ2-7	TGTGCCAGCAGCCAAGATCTAGGGCAGGGTATCTGGTACGAGCAGTACTTC	CASSQDLGQGIWYEQYF
TRBV5-1	once	NA	TRBJ1-2	TGCGCCAGCAGCTTGGACAACAGGGTTGGCTACACCTTC	CASSLDNRVGYTF
TRBV4-1	few	TRBD2	TRBJ2-3	TGCGCCAGCAGCCAAGACAGGACTAGTGGAACAAATACGCAGTATTTT	CASSQDRTSGTNTQYF
TRBV6-5	NA	TRBD2	TRBJ2-5	TGTGCCAGCAGTTACTCGACTAGCGGGGGGGGCGGGACCCAGTACTTC	CASSYSTSGGGGTQYF
TRBV5-8	NA	NA	TRBJ2-7	TGTGCCAGCAGCGCTGGAGGGGCAGGCGAGTGGGGCGAGCAGTACTTC	CASSAGGAGEWGEQYF
TRBV19	NA	NA	TRBJ1-2	TGTGCCAGTAACGGCAGGGGCCTTGATGGCTACACCTTC	CASNGRGLDGYTF
TRBV11-1	NA	NA	TRBJ2-7	TGTGCCAGCAGACTCGACGGGGGGCCAGGAGAGCAGTACTTC	CASRLDGGPGEQYF
TRBV18	NA	TRBD1	TRBJ1-2	TGTGCCAGCTCACCAGGGACAGACTCCTATGGCTACACCTTC	CASSPGTDSYGYTF
TRBV3-1/TRBV3-2	NA	TRBD2	TRBJ2-2	TGTGCCAGCAGCCCCCGGGGGGGGGCGGCCGGGGAGCTGTTTTTT	CASSPRGGAAGELFF
TRBV19	NA	NA	TRBJ2-2	TGTGCCAGTACCTTGGGACTGCTCCTGAACACCGGGGAGCTGTTTTTT	CASTLGLLLNTGELFF
TRBV20-1	NA	NA	TRBJ2-7	TGCAGTGCCGGAGCTGCGTACGAGCAGTACTTC	CSAGAAYEQYF
TRBV9	NA	TRBD1	TRBJ1-2	TGTGCCAGCAGCGGGACAGGTAGAGACTATGGCTACACCTTC	CASSGTGRDYGYTF
TRBV9	NA	TRBD2	TRBJ2-3	TGTGCCAGCAGCGTAGGTAGCGGGGGATCGTACGCTAGCACAGATACGCAGTATTTT	CASSVGSGGSYASTDTQYF
TRBV27	once	TRBD2	TRBJ2-1	TGTGCCAGCAGTTGGACTAGCGGGGGGTACAATGAGCAGTTCTTC	CASSWTSGGYNEQFF
TRBV11-2	NA	TRBD2	TRBJ2-3	TGTGCCAGCAGCTTAGTGACTAGCGGGCGGGGGACAGATACGCAGTATTTT	CASSLVTSGRGTDTQYF